These T cell receptor beta chains were read from a single sample in a study of shared clonotypes between healthy human individuals. Here immunoSEQ multiplex PCR was the method, and the copy in TCRdb shows in-frame clones only, minus some. The sample records 550,000 to 700,000 clones, approximately 73% being singletons. Sequenced input: memory CD4+ T cells sorted from blood. These receptors came from a young woman in good health. Each CDR3 is given without its conserved first and last residue. A D gene is named only where the DNA matches it firmly.

length | V | D | CDR3
13 | TRBV28 | - | ASTSPTWRYVGYT
13 | TRBV2 | - | ASTPDGLLNTEAF
14 | TRBV4-1 | TRBD2 | ASSQEPGLAAYEQY
14 | TRBV5-5 | - | ASSSRDTRTSDTQY
13 | TRBV11-3 | TRBD1 | ASSSTGTGVYEQY
14 | TRBV28 | TRBD1 | ASSLFQGRGSDTQY
13 | TRBV7-2 | - | ASSSDTLSNQPQH
15 | TRBV5-4 | TRBD2 | ASSLPGGSGRAAEQY
14 | TRBV27 | - | ASSSLRGAGTDTQY
13 | TRBV2 | - | ASRGGAPSNQPQH
14 | TRBV28 | TRBD1 | ASRVNRGRVNTEAF
14 | TRBV4-1 | - | ASSQATGERGYEQY
11 | TRBV18 | TRBD1 | ATGFGQGHEQY
13 | TRBV5-1 | - | ASSVEGGPNQPQH
11 | TRBV9 | - | ASSAKYWGEQY
11 | TRBV28 | TRBD2 | ASRIAGDYEQY